Listed here are 18 T cell receptor beta chains from one sample, sequenced in a study of shared clonotypes between healthy human individuals. The table came from immunoSEQ multiplex PCR; TCRdb's copy has only in-frame clones and leaves some out. The table has some 980,000 clones, approximately 80% seen once; the top ten hold 1.5%. What was sequenced was memory CD4+ T cells sorted from blood. Subset of the sample: CD45RA-negative fraction. These receptors all come from a man aged 18 to 29 in good health.

In its sample, this clone was seen once. This chain joins TRBV29-1 and TRBJ2-1; TRBD2 aligns across 14 bases. CDR1 is SQVTM, CDR2 ANQGSEA, per germline. The V segment lost 6 bases and the J segment 2 bases; nucleotides outside the gene matches: 15. The CDR3 consists of 19 residues. CDR3 bases: TGCAGCGTCCAATTTAGGGGGACTAGCGGGGGAAACCCCTACAATGAGCAGTTCTTC. Its translation is CSVQFRGTSGGNPYNEQFF.

The genes are TRBV5-1 and TRBJ2-2; D perhaps matches TRBD2 (5 bases). This CDR3 spans 16 amino acids. V was cut by 4 bases and J by 0 bases, with 13 bases left in between. Germline loops: CDR1 SGHRS, CDR2 YFSETQ. CDR3 sequence (DNA): TGCGCCAGCAGCGTTGCGGGCAGCGCGAACACCGGGGAGCTGTTTTTT. Protein product: CASSVAGSANTGELFF. Filled out from reference TRBV5-1 and TRBJ2-2, the complete variable domain reads KAGVTQTPRYLIKTRGQQVTLSCSPISGHRSVSWYQQTPGQGLQFLFEYFSETQRNKGNFPGRFSGRQFSNSRSEMNVSTLELGDSALYLCASSVAGSANTGELFFGEGSRLTVL.

This rearrangement joins TRBV6-6 to TRBJ2-5; 7 bases align to TRBD1. J lost 3 bases, V lost 2 bases, and 0 bases had no gene match. The CDR3 spans 13 residues. CDR1 is MNHNY, CDR2 SVGAGI, per germline (reference sequence). CDR3 in amino acids: CASSYGTEETQYF. The CDR3 DNA reads as TGTGCCAGCAGTTACGGGACAGAAGAGACCCAGTACTTC.

By its share, this clone is medium-sized. This chain connects TRBV2 to TRBJ2-6; no definite D call. Trimming pared 3 bases from V and 1 base from J, leaving 7 bases between. The CDR3 is made up of 15 amino acids. Looked up from germline, CDR1 is SNHLY and CDR2 is FYNNEI. The CDR3 protein is CASSDEQSGANVLTF. In DNA, the CDR3 is TGTGCCAGCAGTGATGAGCAATCTGGGGCCAACGTCCTGACTTTC. The variable domain in full, with the rest retrieved from reference TRBV2 and TRBJ2-6, is EPEVTQTPSHQVTQMGQEVILRCVPISNHLYFYWYRQILGQKVEFLVSFYNNEISEKSEIFDDQFSVERPDGSNFTLKIRSTKLEDSAMYFCASSDEQSGANVLTFGAGSRLTVL.

The chain joins TRBV11-2 to TRBJ2-5; 8 nucleotides line up with TRBD2. The CDR3 has 18 amino acids. V was pared by 0 bases and J by 1 base, with 10 bases of the junction left unmatched. Looked up from germline, CDR1 is SGHAT and CDR2 is FQNNGV. CDR3 protein: CASSLESPYLAGQETQYF. CDR3 in DNA: TGTGCCAGCAGCTTAGAGTCCCCCTATCTAGCGGGCCAAGAGACCCAGTACTTC. The whole variable domain, filled in from reference TRBV11-2 and TRBJ2-5, reads EAGVAQSPRYKIIEKRQSVAFWCNPISGHATLYWYQQILGQGPKLLIQFQNNGVVDDSQLPKDRFSAERLKGVDSTLKIQPAKLEDSAVYLCASSLESPYLAGQETQYFGPGTRLLVL.

CDR3 loop: CASSLAGGSGQETQYF. The CDR3 DNA is TGCGCCAGCAGCTTGGCGGGGGGATCGGGCCAAGAGACCCAGTACTTC. The chain couples TRBV5-1 to TRBJ2-5; 7 bases are shared with TRBD2. V lost 0 bases to trimming and J lost 1 base; unmatched junction nucleotides: 6. The CDR3 totals 16 residues. The germline V gene has CDR1 SGHRS and CDR2 YFSETQ.

V is TRBV9 and J is TRBJ2-5; either TRBD1 or TRBD2 may supply D (5 bases each). CDR1 is SGDLS, CDR2 YYNGEE, per germline. The ends were cut back, 3 bases at V and 4 bases at J, with 13 bases in the middle. The CDR3 runs to 14 residues. The CDR3 is CASSARGVGETQYF. The CDR3 DNA is TGTGCCAGCAGCGCACGAGGGGTAGGAGAGACCCAGTACTTC.

The V and J genes are TRBV7-2 and TRBJ1-1; D possibly corresponds to TRBD1 (6 bases). Trimming stripped 3 bases from V and 5 bases from J, with 13 bases between. This CDR3 contains 14 residues. CDR1 and CDR2 (germline): SGHTA, FQGNSA. The DNA of the CDR3 is TGTGCCAGCAGCTTCGGCAGGGGAACTACTGAAGCTTTCTTT. As protein: CASSFGRGTTEAFF. The variable domain in full, completed from reference TRBV7-2 and TRBJ1-1, reads GAGVSQSPSNKVTEKGKDVELRCDPISGHTALYWYRQSLGQGLEFLIYFQGNSAPDKSGLPSDRFSAERTGGSVSTLTIQRTQQEDSAVYLCASSFGRGTTEAFFGQGTRLTVV.

The gene calls are TRBV11-2 and TRBJ1-6; D unclear. The V gene lost 3 bases and the J gene lost 7 bases, with 10 bases spanning the gap. This CDR3 has 14 residues. Germline assignment: CDR1 SGHAT and CDR2 FQNNGV. CDR3 DNA: TGTGCCAGCAGCTTCCTCATGAGGAATTCACCCCTCCACTTT. As protein: CASSFLMRNSPLHF.

This clone was detected a few times. J is TRBJ2-1 and V is TRBV9; D call uncertain. V was clipped by 3 bases and J by 3 bases, with 13 bases between them. The CDR3 spans 15 residues. Per the germline V gene, CDR1 is SGDLS and CDR2 is YYNGEE. The CDR3, as DNA: TGTGCCAGCAGCGCGGAGCTGGGTTACTACAATGAGCAGTTCTTC. Protein: CASSAELGYYNEQFF. Combining the CDR3 with reference TRBV9 and TRBJ2-1 gives the whole variable domain DSGVTQTPKHLITATGQRVTLRCSPRSGDLSVYWYQQSLDQGLQFLIQYYNGEERAKGNILERFSAQQFPDLHSELNLSSLELGDSALYFCASSAELGYYNEQFFGPGTRLTVL.

The V gene is TRBV6-6, the J gene TRBJ2-3; 9 nucleotides match TRBD1. The V gene's germline CDR1 is MNHNY and CDR2 SVGAGI (reference sequence). J gave up 3 bases and V 6 bases, and 4 bases lay outside the gene matches. This CDR3 contains 14 residues. This chain's CDR3 is CASRRTGETDTQYF. CDR3 sequence (DNA): TGTGCCAGCAGAAGGACAGGGGAAACAGATACGCAGTATTTT.

The V gene is TRBV6-1, the J gene TRBJ2-7; 10 bases are shared with TRBD1. CDR3 length: 14 residues. V lost 7 bases and J lost 5; bases outside the gene matches: 8. Looked up from germline, CDR1 is MNHNS and CDR2 is SASEGT. CDR3 protein: CASNPGQGWNEQYF. The CDR3 DNA reads TGTGCCAGCAACCCGGGACAGGGGTGGAACGAGCAGTACTTC.

The rearrangement links TRBV10-3 to TRBJ2-3; D is unresolved. Trimming removed 3 bases from V and 2 bases from J, with 0 bases in between. CDR3 size: 11 residues. CDR1 ENHRY and CDR2 SYGVKD come from the germline V gene. The CDR3 sequence is CAISDTDTQYF. The CDR3 coding sequence is TGTGCCATCAGTGACACAGATACGCAGTATTTT.

The CDR3: CASSPGGGDNQPQHF. CDR3 DNA sequence: TGCGCCAGCAGCCCGGGGGGCGGGGACAATCAGCCCCAGCATTTT. The chain employs TRBV5-1 and TRBJ1-5; D is perhaps TRBD1 (6 bases). V lost 4 bases, J lost 3 bases, and 14 bases lay in between. This CDR3 contains 15 residues. Germline assignment: CDR1 SGHRS and CDR2 YFSETQ.

This chain joins TRBV11-2 and TRBJ2-7; D gene unclear. Germline CDR1 reads SGHAT; CDR2 reads FQNNGV. The CDR3 runs to 12 residues. V lost 0 bases, J lost 9 bases, and 9 bases lay in between. DNA for the CDR3: TGTGCCAGCAGCTTAGATACCTCGGTGCAGTACTTC. Protein product: CASSLDTSVQYF.

The rearrangement uses TRBV5-1 and TRBJ2-3; D is uncertain. V shed 3 bases and J shed 6 bases, with 17 bases lying between them. This CDR3 is 15 amino acids long. The germline CDR1 and CDR2 sequences are SGHRS and YFSETQ. The CDR3 region is CASSSNPSIIDTQYF. In DNA form, the CDR3 reads TGCGCCAGCAGCTCCAACCCCAGTATTATTGATACGCAGTATTTT.

This clone has just one count. This chain connects TRBV5-1 to TRBJ2-1; D is perhaps TRBD1 (6 bases). The CDR3 has 14 amino acids. Trimming removed 5 bases at V and 4 bases at J, with 13 bases between. Germline CDR1 reads SGHRS; CDR2 reads YFSETQ. CDR3 sequence reads: CASSDQGTYNEQFF. The DNA of the CDR3 is TGCGCCAGCAGTGATCAGGGGACGTACAATGAGCAGTTCTTC.

The chain is built from TRBV10-3 and TRBJ1-2; possibly TRBD1 for D (6 bases). V lost 7 bases and J lost 3, with 15 bases in between. CDR1 and CDR2 (germline): ENHRY, SYGVKD. The CDR3 length is 14 residues. The CDR3 protein is CAITGAEEDYGYTF. The CDR3 DNA follows: TGTGCCATCACAGGGGCCGAAGAGGACTATGGCTACACCTTC.